A single sample is the source of the 12 T cell receptor beta chains below, sequenced in a study of shared clonotypes between healthy human individuals. Method: immunoSEQ multiplex PCR; TCRdb's copy keeps in-frame clones and lacks some. The repertoire holds about 380,000 clones, with roughly 96% as singletons. The material sequenced was memory CD8+ T cells sorted from blood. The subset is: CD45RO+ cells pooled with CCR7-negative TemRA cells. Source of these receptors: a man younger than 45 in good health.

The chain has TRBV6-1 and TRBJ1-2; 7 nucleotides align to TRBD1. The CDR3 contains 12 residues. V dropped 2 bases and J dropped 7; count of bases not matched to a gene: 1. Germline V gene lookup returns CDR1 MNHNS and CDR2 SASEGT. The CDR3 nucleotides read TGTGCCAGCAGTGAAAGACAGGGTGGCTACACCTTC. Amino acids: CASSERQGGYTF.

The chain carries TRBV20-1 and TRBJ2-1, with 13 nucleotides matching TRBD2. CDR1 and CDR2 from the germline V gene are DFQATT and SNEGSKA (reference sequence). This CDR3 contains 11 residues. Here the CDR3 DNA reads TGCAGCGGGACTAGCGGGATCGAGCAGTTCTTC. It translates to CSGTSGIEQFF.

This chain uses TRBV6-6 with TRBJ2-5; possible D gene TRBD1, 6 bases. With 2 bases removed from V and 2 bases from J, the gap between germline ends came to 15 bases. The CDR3 is 16 residues long. The germline V gene has CDR1 MNHNY and CDR2 SVGAGI (reference sequence). CDR3 region: CASSYKQDSPQETQYF. In DNA form, the CDR3 reads TGTGCCAGCAGTTACAAACAGGACAGTCCTCAAGAGACCCAGTACTTC.

A note on this clone: Other nucleotide sequences in the sample specify the same CDR3. As DNA, the CDR3 is TGTGCCAGCAGTTACTCGACAGGGGGCTATGGCTACACCTTC. It codes for CASSYSTGGYGYTF. This chain uses TRBV6-5 with TRBJ1-2, with TRBD1 identical over 9 bases. With 0 bases clipped from V and 4 bases from J, the junction kept 0 bases outside the gene matches. The germline CDR1 and CDR2 sequences are MNHEY and SVGAGI. The CDR3 totals 14 residues.

The chain has TRBV6-5 and TRBJ1-3, with 8 bases identical to TRBD1. Germline V CDR1 and CDR2: MNHEY, SVGAGI. V lost 2 bases to trimming and J lost 0 bases; unmatched junction nucleotides: 3. The CDR3 length is 16 residues. The CDR3, as DNA: TGTGCCAGCAGTTACCGCGGACAGGGCTCTGGAAACACCATATATTTT. Translation: CASSYRGQGSGNTIYF.

The chain recombines TRBV9 with TRBJ1-2, with D possibly TRBD1 on 6 matching bases. The CDR3 extends over 12 amino acids. V was trimmed by 6 bases and J by 3 bases, leaving 9 bases between them. Looked up from germline, CDR1 is SGDLS and CDR2 is YYNGEE. The CDR3 here is CASTRQDYGYTF. The CDR3 nucleotides are TGTGCCAGCACACGACAGGACTATGGCTACACCTTC.

The gene calls are TRBV6-1 and TRBJ1-2; D remains unclear. This CDR3 is 13 amino acids long. V lost 8 bases and J lost 0, with 10 bases in between. Germline CDR1 and CDR2: MNHNS and SASEGT. CDR3: CASGSAANYGYTF. The CDR3 coding sequence is TGTGCCAGCGGTTCAGCAGCTAACTATGGCTACACCTTC.

This clone was counted a single time. DNA of the CDR3: TGTGCCTGGAGTCGGGACAGAGCTAACTATGGCTACACCTTC. Residues: CAWSRDRANYGYTF. The gene calls are TRBV30 and TRBJ1-2; 7 nucleotides align to TRBD1. With V trimmed by 2 bases and J by 0 bases, 3 bases remained unmatched. The CDR3 has 14 amino acids. The germline CDR1 and CDR2 sequences are GTSNPN and SVGIG (reference sequence). Complete variable domain (other parts from reference TRBV30 and TRBJ1-2): SQTIHQWPATLVQPVGSPLSLECTVEGTSNPNLYWYRQAAGRGLQLLFYSVGIGQISSEVPQNLSASRPQDRQFILSSKKLLLSDSGFYLCAWSRDRANYGYTFGSGTRLTVV.

As to this clone: The sample has other DNA sequences that encode this CDR3 too. The V and J genes are TRBV28 and TRBJ2-7; 11 positions match TRBD1. The V segment lost 5 bases and the J segment 3 bases; nucleotides outside the gene matches: 3. This CDR3 region has 14 residues. The germline gives CDR1 MDHEN, CDR2 SYDVKM. The CDR3 is CASSPGTGGYEQYF. DNA of the CDR3: TGTGCCAGCAGTCCCGGGACAGGGGGCTACGAGCAGTACTTC.

The CDR3 sequence is CASSPDIIPYEQYF. Written as DNA, the CDR3 is TGCGCCAGCAGCCCAGACATAATTCCATACGAGCAGTACTTC. The rearrangement joins TRBV4-1 to TRBJ2-7; no firm D call. V lost 4 bases and J 4 bases, leaving 14 bases between the germline ends. CDR1 is MGHRA, CDR2 YSYEKL, per germline. This CDR3 is 14 amino acids long.

This clone was observed once. CDR3 in amino acids: CASSFQGGTDTQYF. CDR3 coding DNA: TGTGCCAGCAGCTTCCAGGGTGGCACAGATACGCAGTATTTT. The J gene is TRBJ2-3, the V gene TRBV7-6; possibly TRBD1 for D (5 bases). The germline V gene encodes CDR1 SGHVS and CDR2 FNYEAQ. The CDR3 length is 14 residues. V gave up 3 bases and J gave up 1 base, with 8 bases separating them.

V usage is TRBV7-2 and J usage is TRBJ2-7, with a weak D call TRBD1 (6 bases). Germline CDR1 is SGHTA and CDR2 is FQGNSA. CDR3 length equals 16 residues. Trimming pared 5 bases from V and 2 bases from J, leaving 19 bases between. Here the CDR3 reads CASSLTGTPYPYEQYF. The DNA of the CDR3 is TGTGCCAGCAGCCTAACAGGGACACCCTATCCCTACGAGCAGTACTTC.